A selection of T cell receptor beta chains follows, all from one sample in a study of monozygotic twins with inflammatory bowel disease. No DNA is given; TCRdb re-called the 5' RACE reads and lists each CDR3 protein once. This table lists approximately 390,000 distinct CDR3 sequences. Sequenced: blood. The receptors come from a human donor with ulcerative colitis or Crohn's disease, or a healthy co-twin of an affected twin (not recorded which). Each CDR3 is given with its conserved first and last residue.

v_gene	j_gene	CDR3aa
TRBV12-3/TRBV12-4	TRBJ2-1	CASSPRIGLADNEQFF
TRBV9	TRBJ2-5	CASSVVGGPQETQYF
TRBV14	TRBJ2-2	CASSQVGVKNTGELFF
TRBV2	TRBJ2-3	CASTTSLTDTQYF
TRBV3-1	TRBJ1-6	CASSPGAYSPLHF
TRBV1	TRBJ1-3	CTIATGVSGNTIYF
TRBV3-1	TRBJ1-2	CASSQVGTVWGGYTF
TRBV19	TRBJ1-5	CASRDRVNQPQHF
TRBV4-1	TRBJ2-7	CASSQAWPKKRYYEQYF
TRBV6-2/TRBV6-3	TRBJ1-1	CASKAKGGNTEAFF
TRBV28	TRBJ1-2	CASSSDRLYGYTF
TRBV5-1	TRBJ2-1	CASSFTGGMSGTLPYNEQFF
TRBV2	TRBJ2-5	CASSATGGSSETQYF
TRBV10-3	TRBJ2-7	CAISDLGNYEQYF
TRBV20-1	TRBJ2-1	CSASAYPSAVNNEQFF
TRBV6-1	TRBJ2-7	CASNPMGTGNEQYF
TRBV12-3/TRBV12-4	TRBJ2-3	CASSFAGVGTDTQYF
TRBV19	TRBJ1-1	CASRPLKAEGAMNTEAFF
TRBV14	TRBJ1-1	CASSQEGKGNTEAFF
TRBV29-1	TRBJ2-1	CSVYAPPGVRQFF
TRBV12-3/TRBV12-4	TRBJ1-1	CASSKGQSTEAFF
TRBV3-1	TRBJ2-7	CASSQTSEQYF
TRBV28	TRBJ2-1	CASSSSLLAEQFF
TRBV3-1	TRBJ1-6	CASSQDTPSESPLHF
TRBV9	TRBJ2-5	CASSPSGGETQYF
TRBV27	TRBJ2-1	CATSRRNTVFGEQFF
TRBV20-1	TRBJ1-2	CSALEANYGYTF
TRBV5-1	TRBJ2-2	CASSLAGVSDTGELFF
TRBV11-3	TRBJ2-3	CASSSIPRLAGDPDTQYF
TRBV20-1	TRBJ2-5	CSARSREETQYF
TRBV10-3	TRBJ2-3	CAISPRDRGNADTQYF
TRBV5-4	TRBJ2-5	CASSFTGTRETQYF
TRBV10-3	TRBJ2-3	CAISESGQGSSDTQYF
TRBV14	TRBJ2-7	CASSQDRGRETKLKDF
TRBV9	TRBJ2-3	CASSVALGSPADTQYF
TRBV5-1	TRBJ2-7	CASSTDLYEQYF
TRBV20-1	TRBJ1-3	CSAPGQGSLSGNTIYF